The TCR beta chain described here comes from a study of blood T cell repertoires in COVID-19. Original data processing: Reference gene primer amplification yielded estimated nucleated cell counts. Sequenced by immunoSEQ multiplex PCR; TCRdb stores in-frame clones only, minus some. V, J and clone size are those of that table, while D and trimming were read from the DNA. The profile shows about 170,000 clones, about nine tenths of them singletons. V trimming: 2 bases; J trimming: 3 bases; junction bases outside the gene matches: 6. The CDR3 has 14 residues. Germline V gene sequence: CDR1 GTSNPN, CDR2 SVGIG (reference sequence).

The gene calls are TRBV30 and TRBJ1-2; TRBD1 matches at 7 bases. The source is a man aged 70-80 years with acute or convalescent COVID-19. Sequencing input: peripheral blood. The CDR3 sequence: CAWSLQGPDYGYTF. CDR3 DNA sequence: TGTGCCTGGAGTCTACAGGGGCCCGACTATGGCTACACCTTC.